This entry describes one T cell receptor beta chain. The target antigen is unknown. In each PCR, synthetic TCR analog templates were spiked in. The method was immunoSEQ multiplex PCR; TCRdb's version includes in-frame clones alone and lacks a portion of them. The sample holds roughly 130,000 clones, approximately 84% seen once. These data come from a study of PD-L1 blockade in urothelial cancer. About the research overall: Patients' prior chemotherapy regimens numbered 0 to 3. Study conclusions and caveats: When pretreatment blood TCR clonality was below the median, it predicted better survival.

The germline gives CDR1 MNHEY, CDR2 SMNVEV (reference sequence). Deletions cut 8 bases from V and 10 bases from J, with 18 bases between. The CDR3 runs to 13 residues. As to time point: pretreatment peripheral blood. Sequenced here: PBMCs, sampled around atezolizumab (anti-PD-L1) treatment. This TCR came from a man aged 50-59 years with urothelial cancer. This sequence joins TRBV27 and TRBJ2-4; maybe TRBD1 (6 bases). In DNA form, the CDR3 reads TGTGCCAGCGGAAACGGACAGCTAGGAATTCAGTACTTC. Protein product: CASGNGQLGIQYF.